What follows are 12 T cell receptor beta chains derived from one specimen sequenced in a study of OX40 agonist ivuxolimab in advanced cancers. The table came from immunoSEQ multiplex PCR; TCRdb's copy has only in-frame clones and leaves some out. Among 55,000 to 70,000 clones, approximately 82% were seen once, and the ten largest hold 3.1%. The sample consisted of CD4+ or CD8+ T cells sorted from blood, taken in a trial of the OX40 agonist ivuxolimab. These receptors all stem from an adult with an advanced solid tumor such as melanoma, head and neck, liver or kidney cancer.

The gene calls are TRBV5-4 and TRBJ1-3, with D possibly being TRBD1 (5 bases). The germline CDR1 and CDR2 sequences are SGHNT and YYREEE (reference sequence). Trimming took 0 bases from V and 0 from J, leaving 10 bases between them. The CDR3 sequence is 16 residues long. The CDR3 here is CASSLGGVSSGNTIYF. CDR3 nucleotide sequence: TGTGCCAGCAGCTTGGGAGGGGTGAGCTCTGGAAACACCATATATTTT.

The chain joins TRBV6-1 to TRBJ2-3; TRBD2 matches at 7 bases. Per germline, CDR1 MNHNS and CDR2 SASEGT. Unmatched junction bases numbered 0, after V lost 3 bases and J lost 0 bases. The CDR3 totals 14 residues. This chain's CDR3 is CASSDGGSTDTQYF. In DNA, the CDR3 is TGTGCCAGCAGTGACGGGGGGAGCACAGATACGCAGTATTTT.

The rearrangement uses TRBV4-1 and TRBJ2-1, with 10 positions matching TRBD2. CDR3 size: 14 residues. With 10 bases clipped from V and 3 bases from J, the junction kept 6 bases outside the gene matches. Germline V gene data show CDR1 as MGHRA and CDR2 as YSYEKL. CDR3 sequence reads: CAKMERGGYNEQFF. CDR3 nucleotides: TGCGCCAAGATGGAGCGGGGGGGCTACAATGAGCAGTTCTTC.

The chain links TRBV23-1 to TRBJ1-1, with unresolved D. TRBV23-1 is an open reading frame whose function is uncertain. V lost 8 bases and J 3 bases, leaving 19 bases between the germline ends. The CDR3 runs to 15 residues. The CDR3 sequence is CASASEEGGYTEAFF. CDR3 bases: TGCGCCAGCGCCTCGGAGGAGGGCGGATACACTGAAGCTTTCTTT.

The V and J genes are TRBV7-2 and TRBJ1-1; 7 bases map to TRBD1. CDR3 length: 14 amino acids. Germline CDR1 reads SGHTA; CDR2 reads FQGNSA. Trimming took 2 bases from V and 7 from J; bases not matched to a gene: 7. The CDR3 loop reads CASSLNRGGNEAFF. Written as DNA, the CDR3 is TGTGCCAGCAGCTTAAACAGGGGAGGGAATGAAGCTTTCTTT. Full variable domain (outside the CDR3, taken from reference TRBV7-2 and TRBJ1-1): GAGVSQSPSNKVTEKGKDVELRCDPISGHTALYWYRQSLGQGLEFLIYFQGNSAPDKSGLPSDRFSAERTGGSVSTLTIQRTQQEDSAVYLCASSLNRGGNEAFFGQGTRLTVV.

The V call is TRBV19, the J call TRBJ1-5; the D gene is possibly TRBD1 (5 bases). The CDR3 length is 13 residues. Germline CDR1 and CDR2: LNHDA and SQIVND (reference sequence). Between the trimmed V and J ends, which lost 8 bases and 5 bases, there was a span of 13 bases. Written as DNA, the CDR3 is TGTGCCAGTTCTCAGGGTCCTTATCAGCCCCAGCATTTT. Translation: CASSQGPYQPQHF. Using reference TRBV19 and TRBJ1-5 for the parts outside the CDR3, the full variable domain is DGGITQSPKYLFRKEGQNVTLSCEQNLNHDAMYWYRQDPGQGLRLIYYSQIVNDFQKGDIAEGYSVSREKKESFPLTVTSAQKNPTAFYLCASSQGPYQPQHFGDGTRLSIL.

The gene calls are TRBV9 and TRBJ2-7; D may correspond to TRBD1 or TRBD2 (6 bases each). In germline, CDR1 is SGDLS, CDR2 YYNGEE. Trimming took 4 bases from V and 7 from J, leaving 18 bases between them. The CDR3 sequence is 14 residues long. Here the CDR3 reads CASSTHGGPGEQYF. Here the CDR3 DNA reads TGTGCCAGCAGCACACATGGGGGGCCGGGGGAGCAGTACTTC.

Comment on this clone: The sample holds other DNA sequences that translate to the same CDR3. This chain uses TRBV5-1 with TRBJ2-5; TRBD2 matches at 14 bases. The V and J ends lost 4 bases and 5 bases, in that order; junction bases with no gene match: 4. The CDR3 contains 15 residues. The germline V gene encodes CDR1 SGHRS and CDR2 YFSETQ. This chain's CDR3 is CASSPGLAGVETQYF. In DNA, the CDR3 is TGCGCCAGCAGCCCGGGACTAGCGGGGGTTGAGACCCAGTACTTC.

The chain employs TRBV6-1 and TRBJ1-2; a possible D gene is TRBD1 (5 bases). Germline lookup yields CDR1 MNHNS and CDR2 SASEGT. The CDR3 sequence is 14 residues long. Trimming cost V 3 bases and J 6 bases, with 14 bases left between them. CDR3 amino acids: CASSDPLGRDGYTF. CDR3 nucleotides: TGTGCCAGCAGTGACCCCTTGGGGCGGGATGGCTACACCTTC.

This CDR3 reads CASSLKGGGAADTQYF. The CDR3 coding sequence is TGCGCCAGCAGCCTAAAGGGCGGGGGGGCGGCAGATACGCAGTATTTT. The genes are TRBV4-1 and TRBJ2-3, with 9 bases aligning to TRBD2. CDR3 length: 16 residues. V trimming: 4 bases; J trimming: 4 bases; junction bases outside the gene matches: 9. The germline gives CDR1 MGHRA, CDR2 YSYEKL.

The rearrangement links TRBV11-1 to TRBJ2-5; 7 bases map to TRBD2. Trimming cost V 5 bases and J 5 bases; bases outside gene matches: 8. This CDR3 spans 14 amino acids. Per the germline V gene, CDR1 is SGHAT and CDR2 is FQDESV (reference sequence). CDR3 sequence (DNA): TGTGCCAGCAGCGCCAAGGGAGGGTTGGAGACCCAGTACTTC. This gives the protein CASSAKGGLETQYF.

V gene TRBV7-2 combines with J gene TRBJ2-5; 10 bases line up with TRBD2. V dropped 2 bases and J dropped 5; count of bases not matched to a gene: 5. This CDR3 is 15 amino acids long. Germline CDR1 is SGHTA and CDR2 is FQGNSA. The CDR3 is CASSLSGLAKETQYF. CDR3 bases: TGTGCCAGCAGCTTATCGGGACTAGCGAAGGAGACCCAGTACTTC.